The 12 T cell receptor beta chains below come from one sample, sequenced in a study of beta chain features in type 1 diabetes. Sequenced material consisted of expressed TCRB transcripts (all of the isolated RNA was reverse transcribed). The protocol was immunoSEQ multiplex PCR, while the TCRdb copy is restricted to in-frame clones and leaves out a portion. The table has some 45,000 clones, roughly half seen once; the top ten hold approximately 2%. Input material: Tregs from blood. Every receptor here comes from a woman younger than 35 in good health.

Comments on this clone: The conserved closing phenylalanine or tryptophan is absent in this CDR3, likely reflecting a read error. The chain carries TRBV15 and TRBJ1-4, with unresolved D. Germline values: CDR1 LNHNV, CDR2 YYDKDF (reference sequence). Trimming took off 0 bases at V and 0 bases at J, with 5 bases between the two ends. This CDR3 is 15 amino acids long. This CDR3 reads CATSRDGSTNEKLFC. CDR3 DNA sequence: TGTGCCACCAGCAGAGACGGCTCAACTAATGAAAAACTGTTTTGT.

The V gene is TRBV7-8, the J gene TRBJ2-7; 7 bases line up with TRBD2. Trimming cost V 4 bases and J 2 bases; bases outside gene matches: 8. CDR1 is SGHVS, CDR2 FQNEAQ, per germline. The CDR3 is 15 residues long. The CDR3 loop reads CASSWGGTITYEQYF. DNA for the CDR3: TGTGCCAGCAGCTGGGGCGGGACTATAACCTACGAGCAGTACTTC.

A few counts support this clone. Here the CDR3 reads CASSLLGTGDYGYTF. The CDR3 coding sequence is TGTGCCAGCAGTTTACTTGGGACAGGCGACTATGGCTACACCTTC. The rearrangement joins TRBV28 to TRBJ1-2; 8 bases agree with TRBD1. Germline V lookup: CDR1 MDHEN, CDR2 SYDVKM. The CDR3 spans 15 residues. Trimming at V came to 2 bases and at J to 3 bases, leaving 5 bases not matched to a gene.

The table lists this clone with a count of one. The chain couples TRBV11-2 to TRBJ2-2; D is unresolved. This CDR3 has 15 residues. Germline V lookup: CDR1 SGHAT, CDR2 FQNNGV. V was shortened by 7 bases and J by 0 bases, with 12 bases between the two germline ends. The chain's CDR3 is CASIRQTTNTGELFF. The CDR3 bases are TGTGCCAGCATCCGACAAACAACGAACACCGGGGAGCTGTTTTTT.

This clone has only one observation. The genes are TRBV14 and TRBJ2-5, with TRBD2 identical over 10 bases. This CDR3 has 17 residues. From germline, CDR1 is SGHDN and CDR2 FVKESK. Trimming took 0 bases from V and 0 from J; bases not matched to a gene: 4. CDR3 bases: TGTGCCAGCAGCCAAGACTGGGGACTAGCGAACCAAGAGACCCAGTACTTC. Encoded protein: CASSQDWGLANQETQYF.

The chain has TRBV18 and TRBJ1-1; D perhaps matches TRBD1 (5 bases). V was trimmed by 3 bases and J by 4 bases, leaving 9 bases between them. Germline V gives CDR1 KGHSH, CDR2 LQKENI. CDR3 size: 13 residues. CDR3 sequence: CASSPGRGTEAFF. The CDR3 DNA reads as TGTGCCAGCTCACCGGGGAGGGGCACTGAAGCTTTCTTT.

In its sample, this clone was seen a few times. The chain combines TRBV4-1 with TRBJ2-1, with 14 nucleotides matching TRBD2. The CDR3 runs to 18 residues. CDR1 is MGHRA and CDR2 is YSYEKL in the germline V gene. Unmatched junction bases numbered 14, after V lost 8 bases and J lost 5 bases. DNA for the CDR3: TGCGCCAGCTCCCGGACCGGGACTAGCGGGAGTCCGAACAATGAGCAGTTCTTC. Amino acid sequence: CASSRTGTSGSPNNEQFF.

This clone has a single count. This chain joins TRBV28 and TRBJ2-3; 8 bases are a match to TRBD2. Germline V gene sequence: CDR1 MDHEN, CDR2 SYDVKM. The CDR3 has 15 residues. V lost 3 bases to trimming and J lost 4 bases; unmatched junction nucleotides: 6. CDR3 sequence reads: CASSFGAGVADTQYF. The CDR3 region has the DNA TGTGCCAGCAGTTTCGGAGCGGGAGTTGCAGATACGCAGTATTTT.

This clone was detected a few times. This rearrangement joins TRBV30 to TRBJ2-5; a possible D gene is TRBD2 (6 bases). The length of the CDR3 is 12 residues. V was pared by 3 bases and J by 6 bases, with 11 bases between. Germline CDR1 and CDR2: GTSNPN and SVGIG (reference sequence). The DNA for the CDR3 is TGTGCCTGGAGGTGGGGGGAACAGACCCAGTACTTC. This codes for CAWRWGEQTQYF. Full variable domain (outside the CDR3, taken from reference TRBV30 and TRBJ2-5): SQTIHQWPATLVQPVGSPLSLECTVEGTSNPNLYWYRQAAGRGLQLLFYSVGIGQISSEVPQNLSASRPQDRQFILSSKKLLLSDSGFYLCAWRWGEQTQYFGPGTRLLVL.

The chain is built from TRBV11-2 and TRBJ1-2; 7 bases align to TRBD1. The CDR3 has 13 residues. CDR1 is SGHAT and CDR2 is FQNNGV in the germline V gene. The ends lost 6 bases at V and 8 bases at J; junction bases unmatched: 9. For the CDR3, the DNA is TGTGCCAGCAGACAGACAGGGCTGGGGGGCTACACCTTC. It is translated as CASRQTGLGGYTF.

The CDR3 nucleotides are TGTGCCAGCAGTGGTACAGTACTAGACACCCAGTACTTC. This gives the protein CASSGTVLDTQYF. The chain is built from TRBV6-1 and TRBJ2-5, with D perhaps TRBD2 (5 bases). The CDR3 is 13 amino acids. The V end was cut by 4 bases, the J end by 8 bases, with 14 bases between. Germline V gives CDR1 MNHNS, CDR2 SASEGT.

V usage is TRBV7-9 and J usage is TRBJ2-1; TRBD1 agrees at 7 bases. Germline loops: CDR1 SEHNR, CDR2 FQNEAQ (reference sequence). The V and J ends lost 4 bases and 2 bases, in that order; junction bases with no gene match: 2. The CDR3 length is 14 residues. The CDR3: CASSSTGTYNEQFF. CDR3 sequence (DNA): TGTGCCAGCAGCTCGACAGGGACCTACAATGAGCAGTTCTTC.